Listed below are T cell receptor beta chains from one sample, sequenced in a study of early T cells in non-severe SARS-CoV-2 infection. TCRdb independently ran MiXCR on the 5' RACE reads; one entry per CDR3 protein. In the table there are 50,000 or so distinct CDR3 sequences, roughly 13% of which are singletons. Sequencing was performed on whole blood. Source of these receptors: an adult who was a healthcare worker with PCR-confirmed SARS-CoV-2 infection or an uninfected control (not recorded which). Each CDR3 is given with its conserved first and last residue. The order of the fields is clone size, D gene, J gene, V gene, CDR3 DNA, CDR3 protein. A D gene is named only where the DNA matches it firmly. Clone size is shown for a subset of rows, as once, few, many or a class of expanded clone.

many	-	TRBJ2-7	TRBV2	TGTGCCAGCAGTGTGAGATACAACTACGAGCAGTACTTC	CASSVRYNYEQYF
many	TRBD1	TRBJ2-2	TRBV6-2/TRBV6-3	TGTGCCAGCAGTACCGGGACAGGGGACACCGGGGAGCTGTTTTTT	CASSTGTGDTGELFF
few	-	TRBJ2-7	TRBV29-1	TGCAGCGTTGAAAAGGGTGGGAGTGTTTCCTACGAGCAGTACTTC	CSVEKGGSVSYEQYF
few	TRBD1	TRBJ2-1	TRBV29-1	TGCAGCGTTCGACCTTACCGGGACAGTATCAATGAGCAGTTCTTC	CSVRPYRDSINEQFF
few	-	TRBJ2-1	TRBV5-1	TGCGCCAGCAGCTTGGGTCAGGGGGGCCCCTACAATGAGCAGTTCTTC	CASSLGQGGPYNEQFF
few	TRBD2	TRBJ2-3	TRBV10-2	TGCGCCAGCAGTGAGTCGATCCCGGGACTAGCGGGGGGACTCACAGATACGCAGTATTTT	CASSESIPGLAGGLTDTQYF
many	TRBD2	TRBJ2-1	TRBV7-6	TGTGCCAGCAGCTTAGAAGGGATCGGGGAGGGCCGCTACAATGAGCAGTTCTTC	CASSLEGIGEGRYNEQFF
-	-	TRBJ2-7	TRBV29-1	TGCAGCGCCTCAGAGTTCTACGAGCAGTACTTC	CSASEFYEQYF
many	TRBD2	TRBJ2-3	TRBV10-2	TGCGCCAGCAGGATAGCGGGGGGGACCACAGATACGCAGTATTTT	CASRIAGGTTDTQYF
many	TRBD1	TRBJ1-5	TRBV28	TGTGCCAGCAGTTCCCTACAGGGGGACCAGCCCCAGCATTTT	CASSSLQGDQPQHF
-	TRBD2	TRBJ2-2	TRBV19	TGTGCCAGTAGTACCGATATTCTAGCGGGCGCGAACACCGGGGAGCTGTTTTTT	CASSTDILAGANTGELFF
few	-	TRBJ2-1	TRBV2	TGTGCCAGCGTGACATTTAGGGACAATGAGCAGTTCTTC	CASVTFRDNEQFF
many	-	TRBJ1-5	TRBV19	TGTGCCAGTAGTATGAGTAATCAGCCCCAGCATTTT	CASSMSNQPQHF
-	TRBD2	TRBJ2-2	TRBV9	TGTGCCAGCAGCGTAGAGGCTAGCGGGGGTGGCGGGGAGCTGTTTTTT	CASSVEASGGGGELFF
few	TRBD1	TRBJ1-1	TRBV10-3	TGTGCCATCGACAGGGGGCTTTTGGCTTTCTTT	CAIDRGLLAFF
-	TRBD2	TRBJ2-7	TRBV14	TGTGCCAGCAGCCAAGGCCGGGGGGACCTCTACGAGCAGTACTTC	CASSQGRGDLYEQYF
few	TRBD2	TRBJ2-1	TRBV29-1	TGCAGCGTTGCGGGACTAGCGGGGGGGAATGAGCAGTTCTTC	CSVAGLAGGNEQFF
many	TRBD1	TRBJ2-7	TRBV6-6	TGTGCCAGCAGTTACTCCGGGACAGGGTCCTACGAGCAGTACTTC	CASSYSGTGSYEQYF
-	-	TRBJ2-1	TRBV10-2	TGCGCCAGCAGTGTGACTAGTCTAGCCTACAATGAGCAGTTCTTC	CASSVTSLAYNEQFF
-	TRBD2	TRBJ2-3	TRBV29-1	TGCAGCGTCTCGATGACTAGCGGGAGGGTGGATACGCAGTATTTT	CSVSMTSGRVDTQYF
-	-	TRBJ2-3	TRBV7-9	TGTGCCAGCCGAGGGACTAGCACAGATACGCAGTATTTT	CASRGTSTDTQYF
-	-	TRBJ2-1	TRBV11-2	TGTGCCAGCAGCTCTACTCAGGGTTACAATGAGCAGTTCTTC	CASSSTQGYNEQFF
many	TRBD2	TRBJ2-5	TRBV7-9	TGTGCCAGCAGCTTCGGACTAGCGGGGACGTACCAAGAGACCCAGTACTTC	CASSFGLAGTYQETQYF
-	-	TRBJ1-3	TRBV7-9	TGTGCCAGCAGCGGCCGGGACCGATACTCTGGAAACACCATATATTTT	CASSGRDRYSGNTIYF
many	-	TRBJ2-4	TRBV19	TGTGCCAGTAGTGGATCCCCTTCCGGACGAAGAGCCAAAAACATTCAGTACTTC	CASSGSPSGRRAKNIQYF
few	-	TRBJ1-5	TRBV29-1	TGCAGCGTTGTTTCAGGGCCCAATCAGCCCCAGCATTTT	CSVVSGPNQPQHF
-	-	TRBJ2-2	TRBV9	TGTGCCAGCAGCGTAGGCCGGGACACCGGGGAGCTGTTTTTT	CASSVGRDTGELFF
-	-	TRBJ2-6	TRBV6-2/TRBV6-3	TGTGCCAGCAGCCCTGTCCTGATCGGAAGCTCTGGGGCCAACGTCCTGACTTTC	CASSPVLIGSSGANVLTF
few	-	TRBJ2-1	TRBV5-4	TGTGCCAGCAGGACGGCGCCCGCCAATGAGCAGTTCTTC	CASRTAPANEQFF
-	TRBD2	TRBJ2-1	TRBV7-6	TGTGCCAGCAGCCCACTAGCGGGGCAGAATGAGCAGTTCTTC	CASSPLAGQNEQFF
many	-	TRBJ2-7	TRBV29-1	TGCAGCGCCCTCCCCTATGAGAGGGAGGCCCCCTACGAGCAGTACTTC	CSALPYEREAPYEQYF
-	TRBD2	TRBJ2-1	TRBV10-3	TGTGCCATCAGTGGGATAGCGGGAGGGCCTAAGCAGTTCTTC	CAISGIAGGPKQFF
many	-	TRBJ1-2	TRBV7-2	TGTGCCAGCAGCTTAGACAGCTACTATGGCTACACCTTC	CASSLDSYYGYTF
many	-	TRBJ1-6	TRBV4-2	TGTGCCAGCAGCCAAGATATGGGCGATCGGAAATATAATTCACCCCTCCACTTT	CASSQDMGDRKYNSPLHF
-	TRBD2	TRBJ2-5	TRBV4-1	TGCGCCAGCAGCCAGGCCTCGGGGACTAGCGGGGAACCCGTGGGGTCCCAGTACTTC	CASSQASGTSGEPVGSQYF
-	-	TRBJ1-6	TRBV6-1	TGTGCCAGCGGAGAGTGGGATAATTCACCCCTCCACTTT	CASGEWDNSPLHF
many	-	TRBJ2-5	TRBV6-5	TGTGCCAGCAGTTACCGAGAGACCCAGTACTTC	CASSYRETQYF
-	TRBD1	TRBJ1-2	TRBV12-3/TRBV12-4	TGTGCCAGCAGCCGGGGACAGAATAACTATGGCTACACCTTC	CASSRGQNNYGYTF
few	-	TRBJ1-5	TRBV19	TGTGCCAGTAGTATAGATGGGGGGCTTCAGCCCCAGCATTTT	CASSIDGGLQPQHF
few	-	TRBJ1-2	TRBV11-2	TGTGCCAGCAGCCTTGGAGCTAACTATGGCTACACCTTC	CASSLGANYGYTF
few	-	TRBJ1-2	TRBV7-8	TGTGCCAGCAGCTTAGCCGCGGTTCTGGGGGCGGGATATGGCTACACCTTC	CASSLAAVLGAGYGYTF